A single sample is the source of the 26 T cell receptor beta chains below, sequenced in a study of cytomegalovirus exposure and HLA in healthy donors. The primer mix had 60 Vbeta and 13 Jbeta primers. Clones were read by immunoSEQ multiplex PCR, and TCRdb kept only the in-frame ones, dropping some. The repertoire consists of some 140,000 clones, with around four fifths occurring once and the leading ten covering over 4%. The sequencing sample was made of PBMCs. These receptors were obtained from a young man in good health.

The V call is TRBV27, the J call TRBJ2-1; 9 nucleotides agree with TRBD1. The length of the CDR3 is 18 residues. V was pared by 3 bases and J by 6 bases, with 15 bases of the junction left unmatched. Germline CDR1 and CDR2: MNHEY and SMNVEV (reference sequence). Written as DNA, the CDR3 is TGTGCCAGCAGTTTCTCAGGGACCGGGACAGGGCTTTCCAATGAGCAGTTCTTC. It specifies CASSFSGTGTGLSNEQFF.

The chain links TRBV28 to TRBJ2-7; D is undetermined. Germline values: CDR1 MDHEN, CDR2 SYDVKM. This CDR3 has 14 amino acids. Trimming took 6 bases from V and 0 from J, leaving 12 bases between them. DNA of the CDR3: TGTGCCAGCAGGTCAGGTGCTTCCTCCTACGAGCAGTACTTC. It is translated as CASRSGASSYEQYF.

CDR3 sequence (DNA): TGTGCCAGCTCAGTAGGGGCCAATGAGCAGTTCTTC. This gives the protein CASSVGANEQFF. The rearrangement links TRBV18 to TRBJ2-1, with TRBD1 as a possible D gene (5 bases). Trimming pared 5 bases from V and 6 bases from J, leaving 8 bases between. Per germline, CDR1 KGHSH and CDR2 LQKENI. This CDR3 comprises 12 residues.

This chain uses TRBV6-5 with TRBJ1-2; D not certain. The V end lost 7 bases, the J end lost 0 bases, and 9 bases lay between the germline ends. This CDR3 spans 13 amino acids. In germline, CDR1 is MNHEY, CDR2 SVGAGI. This CDR3 is CASKYSSNYGYTF. In DNA form, the CDR3 reads TGTGCCAGCAAGTACAGTTCTAACTATGGCTACACCTTC.

The chain recombines TRBV6-5 with TRBJ2-7, with D perhaps TRBD2 (5 bases). The length of the CDR3 is 14 residues. CDR1 MNHEY and CDR2 SVGAGI come from the germline V gene. V dropped 5 bases and J dropped 1 base, with 12 bases sitting between them. The CDR3 here is CASSRTRSSYEQYF. The CDR3 DNA follows: TGTGCCAGCAGTAGGACTCGCTCTTCCTACGAGCAGTACTTC.

This clone came up a few times. The V and J genes are TRBV7-9 and TRBJ2-2; 13 bases fit TRBD2. The CDR3 extends over 16 amino acids. Germline CDR1 and CDR2: SEHNR and FQNEAQ (reference sequence). J lost 6 bases, V lost 1 base, and 2 bases had no gene match. The CDR3 loop is CASSLEGLAGPGELFF. The CDR3 DNA is TGTGCCAGCAGCTTAGAGGGACTAGCGGGACCCGGGGAGCTGTTTTTT.

The chain combines TRBV10-3 with TRBJ2-1; the match to TRBD1 covers 11 bases. From germline, CDR1 is ENHRY and CDR2 SYGVKD. The CDR3 sequence is 14 residues long. V trimming: 11 bases; J trimming: 6 bases; junction bases outside the gene matches: 9. For the CDR3, the DNA is TGTGCCCTTAGCGGACAGGGGGCCAGCAATGAGCAGTTCTTC. This translates into CALSGQGASNEQFF.

The V call is TRBV7-3, the J call TRBJ2-3, with 10 positions matching TRBD2. There are 16 residues in the CDR3. Germline V gives CDR1 SGHTA, CDR2 FQGTGA. The V gene end was trimmed by 5 bases and the J gene end by 3 bases; junction bases not matched to a gene: 8. The CDR3 region has the DNA TGTGCCAGCAGCCCGGGGACTAGCGTTGGGACAGATACGCAGTATTTT. Its protein is CASSPGTSVGTDTQYF.

The chain joins TRBV29-1 to TRBJ2-3, with a tentative D call TRBD2 (6 bases). CDR1 and CDR2 from the germline V gene are SQVTM and ANQGSEA. The CDR3 runs 13 residues. Trimming cost V 4 bases and J 4 bases, with 12 bases left between them. Here the CDR3 reads CSVAVGGADTQYF. CDR3 in DNA: TGCAGCGTTGCGGTAGGCGGGGCAGATACGCAGTATTTT.

Only a few counts were recorded for this clone. The gene calls are TRBV5-4 and TRBJ2-3, with 13 bases aligning to TRBD2. Unmatched junction bases numbered 3, after V lost 3 bases and J lost 5 bases. The V gene's germline CDR1 is SGHNT and CDR2 YYREEE (reference sequence). The CDR3 consists of 15 residues. CDR3 nucleotides: TGTGCCAGCAGCTCTAGACTAGCGGGAGGAGATACGCAGTATTTT. It specifies CASSSRLAGGDTQYF.

The J gene is TRBJ2-7, the V gene TRBV5-6; no clear D. Germline loops: CDR1 SGHDT, CDR2 YYEEEE. The CDR3 runs to 12 residues. V lost 3 bases and J lost 6, with 10 bases in between. The CDR3 spells CASSSPAGEQYF. DNA for the CDR3: TGTGCCAGCAGCTCGCCGGCAGGCGAGCAGTACTTC.

This clone came up once. The genes are TRBV11-3 and TRBJ2-1; D gene unclear. The CDR3 runs 15 residues. V shed 5 bases and J shed 2 bases, with 13 bases lying between them. The germline V gene encodes CDR1 SGHNT and CDR2 YENEEA. CDR3 protein: CASSLTEGPYNEQFF. DNA for the CDR3: TGTGCCAGCAGCCTAACAGAAGGCCCCTACAATGAGCAGTTCTTC.

Concerning this clone itself: Relative to the germline gene, one junction end is altered; a read error may explain this. The chain links TRBV7-7 to TRBJ2-5; TRBD2 aligns across 12 bases. From germline, CDR1 is SSHAT and CDR2 FNYEAQ (reference sequence). This CDR3 comprises 16 residues. The CDR3 DNA reads as TGTGCTAGCAGCTTAGAGGCTAGCGGGAGGGGAGAGACCCAGTACTTC. It specifies CASSLEASGRGETQYF.

Notes on this clone: Germline and junction disagree at one end, which may indicate a read error. The chain carries TRBV7-9 and TRBJ2-5; the match to TRBD1 covers 8 bases. The CDR3 length is 14 residues. Germline CDR1 and CDR2: SEHNR and FQNEAQ (reference sequence). CDR3 bases: TGTTCCAGCAGCCCCACAGGGGGACAAGAGACCCAGTACTTC. Amino acids: CSSSPTGGQETQYF.

The CDR3, as DNA: TGTGCCAGCAGTTTTTCCAGGGGAAGAACCGGGGAGCTGTTTTTT. Protein product: CASSFSRGRTGELFF. This rearrangement joins TRBV27 to TRBJ2-2; a possible D gene is TRBD1 (6 bases). V lost 3 bases and J 5 bases, leaving 13 bases between the germline ends. The CDR3 runs 15 residues. Germline V lookup: CDR1 MNHEY, CDR2 SMNVEV (reference sequence).

The chain links TRBV10-3 to TRBJ2-1; 14 bases align to TRBD2. The CDR3 runs 20 residues. Trimming cost V 0 bases and J 9 bases; bases outside gene matches: 16. Germline CDR1 is ENHRY and CDR2 is SYGVKD. The CDR3 coding sequence is TGTGCCATCAGTGAGTCCGGACAGACCGGGACTAGCGGGAGCAGGGGTGAGCAGTTCTTC. This encodes CAISESGQTGTSGSRGEQFF.

This clone was picked up one time. The genes are TRBV18 and TRBJ2-3, with D possibly TRBD1 on 8 matching bases. From germline, CDR1 is KGHSH and CDR2 LQKENI. The CDR3 consists of 15 residues. V lost 6 bases to trimming and J lost 1 base, with 14 bases between them. This CDR3 reads CASSRGTGGTDTQYF. The CDR3 nucleotides read TGTGCCAGCTCGCGGGGGACAGGAGGCACAGATACGCAGTATTTT.

The CDR3 nucleotides are TGTGCCAGCAGCTTAGGCAGCGGAGCCTTCTACGAGCAGTACTTC. Translating gives CASSLGSGAFYEQYF. V gene TRBV7-9 combines with J gene TRBJ2-7; perhaps TRBD2 as D (5 bases). Trimming cost V 1 base and J 3 bases, with 13 bases left between them. CDR3 length equals 15 residues. The germline CDR1 and CDR2 sequences are SEHNR and FQNEAQ (reference sequence).

V usage is TRBV11-3 and J usage is TRBJ2-7; no reliable D call. The CDR3 consists of 16 residues. V lost 0 bases to trimming and J lost 1 base, with 13 bases between them. Germline loops: CDR1 SGHNT, CDR2 YENEEA. The DNA for the CDR3 is TGTGCCAGCAGCTTAGATAGCCTAGTTGGGTCCTACGAGCAGTACTTC. This encodes CASSLDSLVGSYEQYF.

The V and J genes are TRBV29-1 and TRBJ1-2; D remains ambiguous. V lost 2 bases and J 11 bases, leaving 12 bases between the germline ends. Germline V CDR1 and CDR2: SQVTM, ANQGSEA. The CDR3 is 11 amino acids. CDR3 nucleotide sequence: TGCAGCGTTGAATTAGGCGGAACATACACCTTC. This encodes CSVELGGTYTF.

This CDR3 reads CASSRQQGWNEQFF. As DNA, the CDR3 is TGTGCCAGCAGCCGCCAACAGGGCTGGAATGAGCAGTTCTTC. The V and J genes are TRBV5-6 and TRBJ2-1; TRBD1 might be the D (6 bases). Trimming left V 4 bases short and J 7 bases short, with 15 bases between. Germline loops: CDR1 SGHDT, CDR2 YYEEEE. The CDR3 length is 14 residues.

The rearrangement links TRBV5-4 to TRBJ2-1, with 11 nucleotides matching TRBD1. V trimming: 4 bases; J trimming: 4 bases; junction bases outside the gene matches: 4. The germline gives CDR1 SGHNT, CDR2 YYREEE (reference sequence). The CDR3 spans 15 residues. CDR3 coding DNA: TGTGCCAGCAGCACGGACAGGGGGCTATACAATGAGCAGTTCTTC. It is translated as CASSTDRGLYNEQFF.

This clone showed up just a few times. This rearrangement joins TRBV19 to TRBJ1-2; 7 bases line up with TRBD1. Trimming removed 5 bases from V and 6 bases from J; junction bases left unmatched: 12. This CDR3 has 15 residues. Germline CDR1 LNHDA, CDR2 SQIVND (reference sequence). The CDR3 loop reads CASSATRQGANGYTF. The CDR3 region has the DNA TGTGCCAGTAGTGCTACGCGACAGGGTGCTAATGGCTACACCTTC.

The chain employs TRBV7-9 and TRBJ1-3, with D possibly TRBD1 on 5 matching bases. This CDR3 has 14 amino acids. Trimming took off 8 bases at V and 4 bases at J, with 15 bases between the two ends. Germline-derived CDR1 and CDR2 are SEHNR and FQNEAQ (reference sequence). The CDR3 here is CASHGGGSGNTIYF. CDR3 nucleotides: TGTGCCAGCCATGGGGGGGGGTCCGGAAACACCATATATTTT.

The chain couples TRBV9 to TRBJ2-1; 12 nucleotides align to TRBD2. Germline CDR1 is SGDLS and CDR2 is YYNGEE. The trim removed 0 bases at V and 6 bases at J, leaving 4 bases unmatched. This CDR3 has 16 residues. CDR3 in DNA: TGTGCCAGCAGCGTAGGCCGGGGACTAGCGGGCAATGAGCAGTTCTTC. Translated: CASSVGRGLAGNEQFF.

The rearrangement links TRBV7-9 to TRBJ2-2, with a possible D match to TRBD1 (6 bases). Trimming shortened V by 5 bases and J by 4 bases, and 14 bases separated the two germline ends. The CDR3 consists of 15 residues. The germline CDR1 and CDR2 sequences are SEHNR and FQNEAQ (reference sequence). The CDR3 region has the DNA TGTGCCAGCAGCCCTAATCAACAGGGCACCGGGGAGCTGTTTTTT. Residues: CASSPNQQGTGELFF.